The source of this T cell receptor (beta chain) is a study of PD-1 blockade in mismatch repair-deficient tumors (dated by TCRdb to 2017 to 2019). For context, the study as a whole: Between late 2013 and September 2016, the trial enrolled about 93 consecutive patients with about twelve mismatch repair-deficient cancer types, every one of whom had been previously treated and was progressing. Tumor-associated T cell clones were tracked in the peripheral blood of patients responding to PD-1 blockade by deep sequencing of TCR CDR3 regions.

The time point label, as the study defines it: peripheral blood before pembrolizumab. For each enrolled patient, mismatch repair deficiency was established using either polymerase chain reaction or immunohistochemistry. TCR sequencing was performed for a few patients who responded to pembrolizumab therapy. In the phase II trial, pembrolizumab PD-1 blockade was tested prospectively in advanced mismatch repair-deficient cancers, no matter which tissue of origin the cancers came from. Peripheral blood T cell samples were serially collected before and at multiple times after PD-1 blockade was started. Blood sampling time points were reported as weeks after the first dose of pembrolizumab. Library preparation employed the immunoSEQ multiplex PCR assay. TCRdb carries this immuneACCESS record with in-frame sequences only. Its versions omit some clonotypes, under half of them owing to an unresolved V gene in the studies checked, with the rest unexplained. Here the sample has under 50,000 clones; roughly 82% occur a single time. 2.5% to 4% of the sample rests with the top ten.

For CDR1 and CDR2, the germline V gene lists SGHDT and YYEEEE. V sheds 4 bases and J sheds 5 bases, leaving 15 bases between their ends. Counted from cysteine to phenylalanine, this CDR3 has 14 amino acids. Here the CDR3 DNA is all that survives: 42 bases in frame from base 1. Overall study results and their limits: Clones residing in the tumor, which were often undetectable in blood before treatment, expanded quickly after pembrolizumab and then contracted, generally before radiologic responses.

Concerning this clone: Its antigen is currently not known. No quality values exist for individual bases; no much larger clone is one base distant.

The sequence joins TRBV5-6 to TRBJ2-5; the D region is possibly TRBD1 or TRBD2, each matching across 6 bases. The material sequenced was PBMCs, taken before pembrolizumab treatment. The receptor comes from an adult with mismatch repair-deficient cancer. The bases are TGTGCCAGCAGCAACCACAAAGGGGGGGAGACCCAGTACTTC. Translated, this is CASSNHKGGETQYF.